These T cell receptor beta chains were read from a single sample in a study of cytomegalovirus exposure and HLA in healthy donors. Some clones are missing from TCRdb's copy, which holds only in-frame ones; the method was immunoSEQ multiplex PCR. The sample holds around 49,000 clones, around 80% seen once. The material sequenced was PBMCs. The receptors come from a man aged 25-45 years in good health and CMV-seropositive. CDR3s include the opening cysteine and the closing phenylalanine or tryptophan.

v_call cdr3_aa
TRBV7-8 CASSPYSDSGGRQETQYF
TRBV6-1 CASSEAPFNSPLHF
TRBV4-1 CASSQGSGGAHF
TRBV7-9 CASSSWTGYNEQFF
TRBV7-2 CASSLGSGGDTEAFF
TRBV7-7 CASSLATTGRLLF
TRBV9 CASTTQNTGELFF
TRBV27 CASTSQRGSTDTQYF
TRBV25-1 CASSASSLMGELFF
TRBV7-9 CASSPVTNEAFF